The TCR beta chain described here comes from a study of CD8 T cells in ankylosing spondylitis. Study-level findings and limits: The study identified a TCR beta motif of several highly homologous variants that appeared characteristic of ankylosing spondylitis blood.

This clonotype was picked up many times. The antigen is unknown. TCRdb called the 5' RACE reads again in MiXCR, with one record for every CDR3 protein. The table has hundreds of thousands of distinct CDR3 sequences, around 24% seen once. The germline gives CDR1 KGHSH, CDR2 LQKENI. CDR3 size: 15 residues. V was cut by 1 base and J by 5 bases, with 13 bases left in between. This sequence was found in a male donor with ankylosing spondylitis or in good health (not recorded which). The chain uses TRBV18 and TRBJ2-3; D is uncertain. Sequencing input: blood, either unsorted or a sorted T cell fraction (not recorded which). In nucleotides, the CDR3 is TGTGCCAGCTCACCACAGGCAGTGATTAAAGATACGCAGTATTTT. The encoded protein is CASSPQAVIKDTQYF.